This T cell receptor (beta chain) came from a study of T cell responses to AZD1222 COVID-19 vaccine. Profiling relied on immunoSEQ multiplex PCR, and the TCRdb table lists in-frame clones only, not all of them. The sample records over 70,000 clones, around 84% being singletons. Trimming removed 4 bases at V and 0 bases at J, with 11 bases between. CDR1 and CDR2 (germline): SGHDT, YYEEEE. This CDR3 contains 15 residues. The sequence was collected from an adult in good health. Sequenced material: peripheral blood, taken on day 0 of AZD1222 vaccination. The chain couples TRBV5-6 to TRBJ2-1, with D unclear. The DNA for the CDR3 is TGTGCCAGCAGCCGCTACCCGAGCTCCTACAATGAGCAGTTCTTC. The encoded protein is CASSRYPSSYNEQFF.